This T cell receptor (beta chain) was profiled in a study of cytomegalovirus exposure and HLA in healthy donors. Study-level information: The roughly 120 validation repertoires used the same platform as the roughly 700 first-cohort repertoires (as reported by a later analysis). Study findings and constraints: Researchers counted roughly 150 TCR beta chains as cytomegalovirus-associated. Confirmation in vitro established that a few CMV-associated chains were specific for CMV antigens.

Note on this clone: Its cognate antigen is unknown.

Deletions cut 5 bases from V and 9 bases from J, with 8 bases between. CDR3 length equals 11 residues. Germline CDR1 MDHEN, CDR2 SYDVKM. This table comes from immunoSEQ multiplex PCR, and its TCRdb copy is limited to in-frame clones, with some not included. Of 180,000 or so clones listed, 84% were seen once; the top ten hold around 15%. This TCR was recovered from a woman aged 30 to 39 in good health and CMV-seropositive. Sequencing input: PBMCs. The chain has TRBV28 and TRBJ2-1, with a possible D match to TRBD2 (6 bases). CDR3 loop: CASSQEGEQFF. The CDR3 DNA sequence: TGTGCCAGCAGTCAGGAGGGTGAGCAGTTCTTC.